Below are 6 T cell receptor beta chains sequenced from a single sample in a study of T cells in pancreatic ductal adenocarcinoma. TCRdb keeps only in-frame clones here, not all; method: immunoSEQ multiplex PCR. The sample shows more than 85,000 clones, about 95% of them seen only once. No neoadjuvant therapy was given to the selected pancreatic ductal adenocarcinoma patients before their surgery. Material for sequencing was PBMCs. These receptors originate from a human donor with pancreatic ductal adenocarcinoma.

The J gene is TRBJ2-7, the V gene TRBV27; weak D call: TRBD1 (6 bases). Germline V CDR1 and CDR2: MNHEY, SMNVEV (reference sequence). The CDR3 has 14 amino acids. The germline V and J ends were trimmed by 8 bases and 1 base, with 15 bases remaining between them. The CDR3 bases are TGTGCCAGCTCCCGAGACAGGACTTCCTACGAGCAGTACTTC. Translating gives CASSRDRTSYEQYF.

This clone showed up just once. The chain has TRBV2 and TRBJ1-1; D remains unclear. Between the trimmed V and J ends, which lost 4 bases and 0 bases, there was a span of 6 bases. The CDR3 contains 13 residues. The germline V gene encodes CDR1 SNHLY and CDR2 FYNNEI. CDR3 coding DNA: TGTGCCAGCAGTGGTCAGATGAACACTGAAGCTTTCTTT. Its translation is CASSGQMNTEAFF.

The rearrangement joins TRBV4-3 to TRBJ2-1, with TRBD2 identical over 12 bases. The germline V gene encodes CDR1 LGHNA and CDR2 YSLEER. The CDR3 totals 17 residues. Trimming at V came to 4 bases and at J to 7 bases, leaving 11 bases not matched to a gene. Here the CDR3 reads CASSRGLAGGPGNEQFF. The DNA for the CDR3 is TGCGCCAGCAGCCGCGGGCTAGCGGGAGGGCCGGGGAATGAGCAGTTCTTC.

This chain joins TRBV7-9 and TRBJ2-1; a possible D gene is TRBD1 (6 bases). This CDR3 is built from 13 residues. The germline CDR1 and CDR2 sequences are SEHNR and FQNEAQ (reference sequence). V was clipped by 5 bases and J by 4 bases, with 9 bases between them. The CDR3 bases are TGTGCCAGCAGCATCGACAGGTACAATGAGCAGTTCTTC. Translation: CASSIDRYNEQFF. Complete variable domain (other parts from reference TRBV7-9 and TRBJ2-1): DTGVSQNPRHKITKRGQNVTFRCDPISEHNRLYWYRQTLGQGPEFLTYFQNEAQLEKSRLLSDRFSAERPKGSFSTLEIQRTEQGDSAMYLCASSIDRYNEQFFGPGTRLTVL.

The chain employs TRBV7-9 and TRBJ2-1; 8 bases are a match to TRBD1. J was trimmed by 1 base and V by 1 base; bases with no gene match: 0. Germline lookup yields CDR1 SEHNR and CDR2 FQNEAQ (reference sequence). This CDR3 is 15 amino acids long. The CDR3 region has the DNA TGTGCCAGCAGCTTAGACAGGGGGTCCTACAATGAGCAGTTCTTC. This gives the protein CASSLDRGSYNEQFF.

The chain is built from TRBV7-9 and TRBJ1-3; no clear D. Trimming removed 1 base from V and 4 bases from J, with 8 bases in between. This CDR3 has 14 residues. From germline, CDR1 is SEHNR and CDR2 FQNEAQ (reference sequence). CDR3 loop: CASSLGGSGNTIYF. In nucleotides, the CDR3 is TGTGCCAGCAGCTTAGGAGGGTCGGGAAACACCATATATTTT.